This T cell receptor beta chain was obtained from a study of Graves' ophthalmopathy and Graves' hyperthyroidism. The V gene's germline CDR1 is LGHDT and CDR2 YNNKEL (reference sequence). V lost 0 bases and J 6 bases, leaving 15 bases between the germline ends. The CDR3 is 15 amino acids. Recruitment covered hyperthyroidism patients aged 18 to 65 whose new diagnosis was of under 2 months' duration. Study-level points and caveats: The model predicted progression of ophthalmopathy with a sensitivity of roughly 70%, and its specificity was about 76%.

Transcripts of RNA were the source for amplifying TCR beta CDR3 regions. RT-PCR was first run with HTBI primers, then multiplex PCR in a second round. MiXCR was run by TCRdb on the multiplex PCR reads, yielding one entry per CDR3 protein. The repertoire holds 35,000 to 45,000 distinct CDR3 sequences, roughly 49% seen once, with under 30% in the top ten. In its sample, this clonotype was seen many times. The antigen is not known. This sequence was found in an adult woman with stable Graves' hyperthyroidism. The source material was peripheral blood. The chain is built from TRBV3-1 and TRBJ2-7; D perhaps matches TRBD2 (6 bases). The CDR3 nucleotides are TGTGCCAGCAGCCAAGAGGGGAGGTACCCCGTCGAGCAGTACTTC. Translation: CASSQEGRYPVEQYF.